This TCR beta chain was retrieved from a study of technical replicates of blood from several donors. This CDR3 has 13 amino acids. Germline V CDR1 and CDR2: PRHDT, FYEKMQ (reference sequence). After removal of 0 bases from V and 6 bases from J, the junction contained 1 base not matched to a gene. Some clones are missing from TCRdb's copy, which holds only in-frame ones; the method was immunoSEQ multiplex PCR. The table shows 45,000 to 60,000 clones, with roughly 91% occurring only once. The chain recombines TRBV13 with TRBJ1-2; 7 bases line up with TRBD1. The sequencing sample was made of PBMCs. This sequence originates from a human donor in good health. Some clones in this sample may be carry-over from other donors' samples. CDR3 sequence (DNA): TGTGCCAGCAGCTTAGGACAGGGGAATGGCTACACCTTC. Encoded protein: CASSLGQGNGYTF.